This T cell receptor beta chain was found in a study of T cell responses to AZD1222 COVID-19 vaccine. General study results and limits: Clonal diversity was possibly underestimated, and white British individuals and females predominated among donors. Reportedly, nearly half the spike-specific TCRs target unmutated variant regions. None of the repertoires were sampled until the peak T cell response had passed.

The V end was cut by 6 bases, the J end by 4 bases, with 9 bases between. This CDR3 has 12 amino acids. CDR1 and CDR2 (germline): LNHDA, SQIVND (reference sequence). Whether given at about 4 or about 12 weeks, second doses were pooled. This clone showed up just once. Its antigen is not identified. Sequencing used immunoSEQ multiplex PCR; TCRdb keeps in-frame clones, though not all of them. The profile shows 90,000 to 120,000 clones, 85% to 95% of them singletons. Sequencing was performed on peripheral blood, taken 28 days after the second AZD1222 dose. The source of this sequence is an adult who received the AZD1222 COVID-19 vaccine. The J gene is TRBJ1-2, the V gene TRBV19; D possibly corresponds to TRBD1 (6 bases). In DNA, the CDR3 is TGTGCCAGTAGGGGGGGCCTCTATGGCTACACCTTC. This sequence encodes CASRGGLYGYTF.